This T cell receptor (beta chain) was recovered during a study of T cells after yellow fever vaccination. On the study more broadly: Some fractions had low cell numbers, and these were prepared with SMART-Seq v4 Ultra Low Input.

A 5'RACE template-switching step, the method used to make TCR cDNA, added a universal primer site and UMIs. Each CDR3 protein gets one entry after TCRdb re-called the 5' RACE reads with MiXCR. The profile shows roughly 160,000 distinct CDR3 sequences, approximately 9.9% of them singletons. This clonotype was counted between two and nine times. Its specificity is unknown. Study outcomes and limitations: Among all clonotypes, a small share was observed in both CD4 and CD8 compartments.

The specimen comprised CD8+ T cells sorted from PBMCs, sampled 45 days after the yellow fever booster vaccination. This TCR was sampled from a man in his late teens or twenties who received the YFV17D yellow fever vaccine.

The CDR3 spells CASSSTNWGYTF. CDR3 sequence (DNA): TGTGCCAGCAGCTCCACCAACTGGGGCTACACCTTC. This rearrangement joins TRBV7-2 to TRBJ1-2; D gene uncertain. The germline V gene encodes CDR1 SGHTA and CDR2 FQGNSA. The CDR3 totals 12 residues. Trimming shortened V by 4 bases and J by 8 bases, and 11 bases separated the two germline ends.